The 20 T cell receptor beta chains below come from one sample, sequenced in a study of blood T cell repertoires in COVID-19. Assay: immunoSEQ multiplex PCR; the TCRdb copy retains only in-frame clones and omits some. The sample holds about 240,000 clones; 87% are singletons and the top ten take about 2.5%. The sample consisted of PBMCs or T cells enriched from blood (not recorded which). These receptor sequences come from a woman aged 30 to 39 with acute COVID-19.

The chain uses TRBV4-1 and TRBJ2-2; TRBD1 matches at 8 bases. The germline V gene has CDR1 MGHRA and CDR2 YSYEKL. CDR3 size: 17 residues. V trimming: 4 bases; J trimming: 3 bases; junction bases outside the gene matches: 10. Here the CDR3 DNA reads TGCGCCAGCAGCCTATACAGGGGGAATCAGCACACCGGGGAGCTGTTTTTT. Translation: CASSLYRGNQHTGELFF.

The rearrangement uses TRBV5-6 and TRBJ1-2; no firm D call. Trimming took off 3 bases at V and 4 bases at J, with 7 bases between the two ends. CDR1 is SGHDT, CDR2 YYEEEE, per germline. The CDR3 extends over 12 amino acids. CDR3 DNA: TGTGCCAGCAGCTCTTATCGCTATGGCTACACCTTC. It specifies CASSSYRYGYTF.

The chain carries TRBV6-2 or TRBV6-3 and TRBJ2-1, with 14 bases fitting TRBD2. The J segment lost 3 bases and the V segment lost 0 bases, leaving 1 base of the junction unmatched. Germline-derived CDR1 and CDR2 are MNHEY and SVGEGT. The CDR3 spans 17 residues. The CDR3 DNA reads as TGTGCCAGCAGTTACTCGGGACTAGCGGGGGTCTACAATGAGCAGTTCTTC. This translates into CASSYSGLAGVYNEQFF.

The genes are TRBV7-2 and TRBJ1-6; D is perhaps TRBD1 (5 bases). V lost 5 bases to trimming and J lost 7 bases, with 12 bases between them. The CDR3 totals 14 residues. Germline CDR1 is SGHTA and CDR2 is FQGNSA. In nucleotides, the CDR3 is TGTGCCAGCAGCCTGGGACTGCCAAATTCACCCCTCCACTTT. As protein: CASSLGLPNSPLHF.

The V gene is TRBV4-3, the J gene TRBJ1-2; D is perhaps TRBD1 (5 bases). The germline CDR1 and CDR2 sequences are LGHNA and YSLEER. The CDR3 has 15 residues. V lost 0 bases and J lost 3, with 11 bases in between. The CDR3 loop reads CASSQDGQGYYGYTF. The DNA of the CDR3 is TGCGCCAGCAGCCAAGATGGGCAGGGATACTATGGCTACACCTTC.

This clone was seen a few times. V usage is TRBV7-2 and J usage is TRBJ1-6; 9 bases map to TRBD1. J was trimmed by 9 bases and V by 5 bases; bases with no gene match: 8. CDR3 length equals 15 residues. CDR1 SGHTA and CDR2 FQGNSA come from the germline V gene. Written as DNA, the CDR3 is TGTGCCAGCAGCCCGGGACAGGGAGTTAGTTCACCCCTCCACTTT. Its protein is CASSPGQGVSSPLHF.

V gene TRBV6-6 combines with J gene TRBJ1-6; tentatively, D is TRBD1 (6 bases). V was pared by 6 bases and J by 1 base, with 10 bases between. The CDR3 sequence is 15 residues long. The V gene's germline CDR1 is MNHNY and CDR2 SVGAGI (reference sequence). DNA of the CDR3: TGTGCCAGCAGGTTAGGGGGTTCCTATAATTCACCCCTCCACTTT. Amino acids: CASRLGGSYNSPLHF.

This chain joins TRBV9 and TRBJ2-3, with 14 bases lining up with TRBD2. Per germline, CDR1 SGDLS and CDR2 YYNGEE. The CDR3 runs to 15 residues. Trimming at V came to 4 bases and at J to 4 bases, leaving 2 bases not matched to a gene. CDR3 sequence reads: CASSTGLAGADTQYF. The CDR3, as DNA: TGTGCCAGCAGCACGGGACTAGCGGGGGCAGATACGCAGTATTTT.

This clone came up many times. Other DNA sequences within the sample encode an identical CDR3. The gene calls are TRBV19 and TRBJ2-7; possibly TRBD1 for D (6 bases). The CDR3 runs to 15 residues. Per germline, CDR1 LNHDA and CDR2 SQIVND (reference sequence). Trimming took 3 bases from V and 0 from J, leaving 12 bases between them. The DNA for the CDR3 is TGTGCCAGTAGTATCGGACAGCAGAGCTCCTACGAGCAGTACTTC. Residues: CASSIGQQSSYEQYF.

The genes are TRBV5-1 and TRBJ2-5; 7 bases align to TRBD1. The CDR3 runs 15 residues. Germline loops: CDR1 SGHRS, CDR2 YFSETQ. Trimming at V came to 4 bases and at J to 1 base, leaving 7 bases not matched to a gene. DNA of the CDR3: TGCGCCAGCAGCATGCCGGGACAGTTCCAAGAGACCCAGTACTTC. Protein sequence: CASSMPGQFQETQYF.

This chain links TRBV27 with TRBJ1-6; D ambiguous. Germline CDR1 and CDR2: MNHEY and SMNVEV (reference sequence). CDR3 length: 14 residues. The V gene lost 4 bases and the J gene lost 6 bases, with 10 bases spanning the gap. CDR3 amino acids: CASSYAGSNSPLHF. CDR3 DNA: TGTGCCAGCAGTTATGCGGGGTCTAATTCACCCCTCCACTTT.

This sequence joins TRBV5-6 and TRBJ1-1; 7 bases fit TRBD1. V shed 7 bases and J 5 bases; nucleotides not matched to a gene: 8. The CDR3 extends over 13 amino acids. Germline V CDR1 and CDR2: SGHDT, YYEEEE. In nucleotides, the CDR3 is TGTGCCAGCGGCCCGCAGGGGGGAACTGAAGCTTTCTTT. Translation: CASGPQGGTEAFF.

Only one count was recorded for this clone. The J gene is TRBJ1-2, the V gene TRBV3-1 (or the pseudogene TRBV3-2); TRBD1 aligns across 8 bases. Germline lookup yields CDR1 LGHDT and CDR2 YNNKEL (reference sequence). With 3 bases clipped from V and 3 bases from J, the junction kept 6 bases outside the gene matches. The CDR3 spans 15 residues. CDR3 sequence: CASSQRQGWDYGYTF. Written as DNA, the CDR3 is TGTGCCAGCAGCCAGAGACAGGGGTGGGACTATGGCTACACCTTC.

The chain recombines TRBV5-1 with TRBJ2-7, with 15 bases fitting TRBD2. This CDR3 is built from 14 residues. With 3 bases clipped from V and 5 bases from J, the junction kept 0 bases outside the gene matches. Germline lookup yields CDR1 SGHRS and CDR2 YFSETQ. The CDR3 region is CASSWTSGGDEQYF. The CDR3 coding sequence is TGCGCCAGCAGCTGGACTAGCGGGGGGGACGAGCAGTACTTC.

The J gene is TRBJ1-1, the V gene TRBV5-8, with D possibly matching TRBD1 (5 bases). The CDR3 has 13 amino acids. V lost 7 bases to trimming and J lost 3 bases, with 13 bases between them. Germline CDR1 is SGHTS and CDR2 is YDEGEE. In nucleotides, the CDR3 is TGTGCCAGCCAGGGCAGTTGGTACACTGAAGCTTTCTTT. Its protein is CASQGSWYTEAFF. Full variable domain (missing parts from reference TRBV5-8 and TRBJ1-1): EAGVTQSPTHLIKTRGQQATLRCSPISGHTSVYWYQQALGLGLQFLLWYDEGEERNRGNFPPRFSGRQFPNYSSELNVNALELEDSALYLCASQGSWYTEAFFGQGTRLTVV.

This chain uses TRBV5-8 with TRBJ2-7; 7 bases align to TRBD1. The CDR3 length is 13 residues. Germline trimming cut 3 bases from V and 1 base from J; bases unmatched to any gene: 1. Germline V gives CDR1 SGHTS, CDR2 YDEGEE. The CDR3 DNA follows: TGTGCCAGCAGCTCGGACAGGTCCTACGAGCAGTACTTC. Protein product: CASSSDRSYEQYF. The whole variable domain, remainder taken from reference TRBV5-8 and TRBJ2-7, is EAGVTQSPTHLIKTRGQQATLRCSPISGHTSVYWYQQALGLGLQFLLWYDEGEERNRGNFPPRFSGRQFPNYSSELNVNALELEDSALYLCASSSDRSYEQYFGPGTRLTVT.

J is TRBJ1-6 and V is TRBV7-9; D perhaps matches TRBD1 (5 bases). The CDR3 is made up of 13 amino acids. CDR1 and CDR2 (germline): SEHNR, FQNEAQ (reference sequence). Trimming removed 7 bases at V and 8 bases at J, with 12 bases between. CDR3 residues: CASTPQGDSPLHF. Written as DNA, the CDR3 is TGTGCCAGCACCCCTCAGGGTGATTCACCCCTCCACTTT.

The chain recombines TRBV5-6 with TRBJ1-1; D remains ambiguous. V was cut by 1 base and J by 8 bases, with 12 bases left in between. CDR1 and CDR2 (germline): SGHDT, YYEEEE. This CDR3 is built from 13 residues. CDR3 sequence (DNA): TGTGCCAGCAGCTTGCGCTTGGGCCCCGAAGCTTTCTTT. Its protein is CASSLRLGPEAFF.

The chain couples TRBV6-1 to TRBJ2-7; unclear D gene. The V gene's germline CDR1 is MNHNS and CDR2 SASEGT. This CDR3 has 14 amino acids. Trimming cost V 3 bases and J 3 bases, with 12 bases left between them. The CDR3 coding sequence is TGTGCCAGCAGTGATCCCCCGCGACTCTACGAGCAGTACTTC. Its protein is CASSDPPRLYEQYF.

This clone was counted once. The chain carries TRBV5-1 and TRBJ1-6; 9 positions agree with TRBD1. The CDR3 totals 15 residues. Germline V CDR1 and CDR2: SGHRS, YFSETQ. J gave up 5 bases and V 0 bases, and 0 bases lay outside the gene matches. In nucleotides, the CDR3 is TGCGCCAGCAGCTTGGGGGACAGGGATAATTCACCCCTCCACTTT. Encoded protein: CASSLGDRDNSPLHF.